This T cell receptor (beta chain) was sequenced in a study of human T cells and chemical hapten exposure. Study summary: The scalp of each patient received a weekly diphenylcyclopropenone dose for the full roughly 24-week study. Per-sample TCR yields varied mainly from small pooled library volume differences. 0.01% DPC was applied to the upper back in patch tests, which were read at 6 days.

This clonotype was seen at least ten times. Time point meaning: patch test 1, 2 weeks after DPC sensitization. The treatment is: therapeutic diphenylcyclopropenone sensitization with weekly scalp DPC. The authors' processing: Counting gave a median of around 100,000 TCRs per sample, with values ranging from about 23,224 to 700,000. TCRdb passed the RACE reads through MiXCR, listing each CDR3 protein once. The authors' filters were not applied to this entry. Found here are about 49,000 distinct CDR3 sequences, approximately 9.1% of them singletons; the top ten hold around 4%. With 5 bases removed from V and 1 base from J, the gap between germline ends came to 14 bases. CDR1 is SGHAT and CDR2 is FQNNGV in the germline V gene. The CDR3 totals 15 residues.

The clonotype was recovered from a woman aged 45-60 years with alopecia areata. Some clones in this sample may be carry-over from other donors' samples. The chain uses TRBV11-2 and TRBJ1-2; D gene ambiguous. Sample: whole blood, taken in connection with sensitization to the hapten diphenylcyclopropenone (DPC). Here the CDR3 reads CASSPISPDNYGYTF. Here the CDR3 DNA reads TGTGCCAGCAGCCCGATCTCCCCGGATAACTATGGCTACACCTTC.